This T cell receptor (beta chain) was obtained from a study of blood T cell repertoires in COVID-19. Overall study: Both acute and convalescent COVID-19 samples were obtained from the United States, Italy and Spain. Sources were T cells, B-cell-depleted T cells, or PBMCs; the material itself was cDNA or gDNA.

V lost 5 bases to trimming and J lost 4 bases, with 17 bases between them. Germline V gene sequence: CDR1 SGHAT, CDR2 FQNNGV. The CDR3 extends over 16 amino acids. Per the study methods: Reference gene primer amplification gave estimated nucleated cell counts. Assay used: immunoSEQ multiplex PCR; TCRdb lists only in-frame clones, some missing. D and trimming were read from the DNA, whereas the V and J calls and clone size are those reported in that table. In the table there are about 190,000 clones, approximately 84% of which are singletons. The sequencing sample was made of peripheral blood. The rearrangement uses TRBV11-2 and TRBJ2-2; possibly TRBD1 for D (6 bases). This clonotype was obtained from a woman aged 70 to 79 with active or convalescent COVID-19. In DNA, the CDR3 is TGTGCCAGCAGCCCCACCCGAACAGGGCCCACCGGGGAGCTGTTTTTT. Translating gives CASSPTRTGPTGELFF.